What follows are 25 T cell receptor beta chains derived from one specimen sequenced in a study of blood T cells in healthy people across ages. Alongside a J-beta primer mix, a sample-barcoded 5' primer served in a second PCR lasting about 6 to 11 cycles. TCRdb independently ran MiXCR on the 5' RACE reads; one entry per CDR3 protein. Seen here are approximately 770,000 distinct CDR3 sequences, roughly 64% observed once, and the top ten hold about 20%. Source material: blood. These TCRs come from a man aged 25-45 years in good health.

This chain connects TRBV2 to TRBJ2-4, with a possible D match to TRBD1 (6 bases). Germline CDR1 SNHLY, CDR2 FYNNEI. V lost 6 bases and J 9 bases, leaving 15 bases between the germline ends. This CDR3 comprises 13 residues. The CDR3 sequence is CASRADRQGIQYF. The CDR3 bases are TGTGCCAGCAGGGCTGACAGGCAGGGCATTCAGTACTTC.

The chain employs TRBV20-1 and TRBJ2-7; the match to TRBD2 covers 9 bases. The V gene end was trimmed by 6 bases and the J gene end by 5 bases; junction bases not matched to a gene: 11. The CDR3 extends over 14 amino acids. CDR1 DFQATT and CDR2 SNEGSKA come from the germline V gene (reference sequence). This CDR3 reads CSAHSGRGGNEQYF. For the CDR3, the DNA is TGCAGTGCCCATAGCGGGAGAGGGGGAAACGAGCAGTACTTC.

The genes are TRBV7-9 and TRBJ1-5, with TRBD1 matching over 10 bases. The CDR3 is made up of 16 amino acids. CDR1 is SEHNR, CDR2 FQNEAQ, per germline (reference sequence). Trimming cost V 3 bases and J 3 bases; bases outside gene matches: 5. The CDR3 region has the DNA TGTGCCAGCAGCTTGAATGGACAGGGGGACAATCAGCCCCAGCATTTT. It specifies CASSLNGQGDNQPQHF.

In its sample, this clonotype was seen a few times. V is TRBV11-2 and J is TRBJ2-1; D gene ambiguous. V dropped 1 base and J dropped 6 bases, with 13 bases sitting between them. The germline V gene encodes CDR1 SGHAT and CDR2 FQNNGV. The CDR3 sequence is 15 residues long. The CDR3 protein is CASSLGERGANEQFF. CDR3 bases: TGTGCCAGCAGCTTAGGCGAACGTGGTGCCAATGAGCAGTTCTTC.

The V call is TRBV12-3 or TRBV12-4, the J call TRBJ2-3, with 12 nucleotides matching TRBD2. The CDR3 contains 16 residues. V lost 6 bases to trimming and J lost 1 base; unmatched junction nucleotides: 5. CDR3 DNA sequence: TGTGCCAGCAGCCGAGCTAGCGGGGGGGGCACAGATACGCAGTATTTT. Translating it yields CASSRASGGGTDTQYF.

This clonotype was detected only a few times. The chain is built from TRBV20-1 and TRBJ2-1; weak D call: TRBD2 (5 bases). The V end was cut by 0 bases, the J end by 2 bases, with 14 bases between. Germline assignment: CDR1 DFQATT and CDR2 SNEGSKA (reference sequence). This CDR3 contains 16 residues. The CDR3 spells CSARDAKSGTYNEQFF. CDR3 in DNA: TGCAGTGCTAGAGATGCGAAGTCCGGGACCTACAATGAGCAGTTCTTC.

This clonotype was seen only a few times. The rearrangement uses TRBV24-1 and TRBJ2-4, with a tentative D call TRBD1 (6 bases). Germline V gene lookup returns CDR1 KGHDR and CDR2 SFDVKD. This CDR3 is built from 13 residues. Between the trimmed V and J ends, which lost 6 bases and 8 bases, there was a span of 13 bases. The CDR3 is CATSRGGEDIQYF. The CDR3, as DNA: TGTGCCACCAGTAGAGGGGGAGAAGACATTCAGTACTTC.

V and J are TRBV7-9 and TRBJ2-7, with D possibly TRBD2 on 5 matching bases. This CDR3 contains 14 residues. Trimming left V 10 bases short and J 2 bases short, with 18 bases between. Looked up from germline, CDR1 is SEHNR and CDR2 is FQNEAQ (reference sequence). CDR3 coding DNA: TGTGCCACGGAAATAGGACTGGCCCCCTACGAGCAGTACTTC. It codes for CATEIGLAPYEQYF.

As to this clonotype: A junction end diverges from the germline sequence, so it may reflect a read error. The genes are TRBV7-9 and TRBJ1-6; D is ambiguous. Germline V gives CDR1 SEHNR, CDR2 FQNEAQ (reference sequence). The CDR3 extends over 14 amino acids. The CDR3 loop is CASSLGPRNSPLHF. The CDR3 nucleotides are TGTGCCAGCAGTTTAGGGCCACGCAATTCACCCCTCCACTTT.

The genes are TRBV25-1 and TRBJ2-1; 9 nucleotides agree with TRBD2. The CDR3 has 15 residues. From germline, CDR1 is MGHDK and CDR2 SYGVNS. V trimming: 1 base; J trimming: 9 bases; junction bases outside the gene matches: 7. The CDR3 bases are TGTGCCAGCAGTGAATGGGGCGGGAGGGCTAGTGAGCAGTTCTTC. The encoded protein is CASSEWGGRASEQFF. Full variable domain (outside the CDR3, taken from reference TRBV25-1 and TRBJ2-1): EADIYQTPRYLVIGTGKKITLECSQTMGHDKMYWYQQDPGMELHLIHYSYGVNSTEKGDLSSESTVSRIRTEHFPLTLESARPSHTSQYLCASSEWGGRASEQFFGPGTRLTVL.

The chain has TRBV6-2 or TRBV6-3 and TRBJ1-4; the D is unclear. CDR1 MNHEY and CDR2 SVGEGT come from the germline V gene. V lost 6 bases and J lost 5, with 7 bases in between. The CDR3 runs to 12 residues. CDR3 region: CASSDPNEKLFF. In nucleotides, the CDR3 is TGTGCCAGCAGCGACCCCAATGAAAAACTGTTTTTT.

The chain employs TRBV9 and TRBJ1-5, with 11 bases identical to TRBD1. V dropped 2 bases and J dropped 7; count of bases not matched to a gene: 5. Germline V gene data show CDR1 as SGDLS and CDR2 as YYNGEE. This CDR3 contains 15 residues. The CDR3 DNA follows: TGTGCCAGCAGCGTCGGACAGGGGGCGGGACAGCCCCAGCATTTT. It specifies CASSVGQGAGQPQHF.

The chain has TRBV7-2 and TRBJ2-1; 7 nucleotides align to TRBD2. The germline CDR1 and CDR2 sequences are SGHTA and FQGNSA. This CDR3 is 12 amino acids long. The V gene end was trimmed by 9 bases and the J gene end by 10 bases; junction bases not matched to a gene: 9. CDR3 bases: TGTGCCAGTGGGGGGGGAGCGGGGGAGCAGTTCTTC. It codes for CASGGGAGEQFF.

The rearrangement joins TRBV6-5 to TRBJ2-1; tentatively, D is TRBD2 (6 bases). Germline-derived CDR1 and CDR2 are MNHEY and SVGAGI. The CDR3 runs to 14 residues. The V end lost 5 bases, the J end lost 8 bases, and 16 bases lay between the germline ends. CDR3 sequence: CASSPSMRGDEQFF. CDR3 bases: TGTGCCAGCAGTCCCTCCATGCGGGGCGATGAGCAGTTCTTC.

The gene calls are TRBV12-3 or TRBV12-4 and TRBJ2-3, with TRBD2 matching 8 bases. This CDR3 is 12 amino acids long. The CDR3 region has the DNA TGTGCGACCGGGGCTAGCGGGGATACGCAGTATTTT. Translated: CATGASGDTQYF.

This clonotype was counted a few times. The rearrangement joins TRBV10-3 to TRBJ2-1, with TRBD1 matching 10 bases. Germline V gene sequence: CDR1 ENHRY, CDR2 SYGVKD. With 4 bases clipped from V and 13 bases from J, the junction kept 10 bases outside the gene matches. The CDR3 is 14 residues long. CDR3 protein: CAISGDRGYETQFF. The DNA of the CDR3 is TGTGCCATCAGTGGGGACAGGGGCTATGAGACCCAGTTCTTC.

This clonotype has a single count. The chain combines TRBV20-1 with TRBJ1-4; 8 bases align to TRBD1. From germline, CDR1 is DFQATT and CDR2 SNEGSKA (reference sequence). CDR3 length: 14 residues. J gave up 6 bases and V 0 bases, and 3 bases lay outside the gene matches. The CDR3 DNA is TGCAGTGCTAGAGATCAGGGGGCCGATGAAAAACTGTTTTTT. It specifies CSARDQGADEKLFF.

The CDR3 loop is CASSEMAAYSNQPQHF. CDR3 DNA: TGTGCCAGCAGTGAAATGGCAGCTTATAGCAATCAGCCCCAGCATTTT. V gene TRBV6-1 combines with J gene TRBJ1-5; D uncertain. This CDR3 comprises 16 residues. The V end was cut by 2 bases, the J end by 0 bases, with 11 bases between. The germline V gene encodes CDR1 MNHNS and CDR2 SASEGT.

This clonotype was recorded only once. The CDR3 protein is CASSLGGPSGLSEQYF. DNA of the CDR3: TGTGCCAGCAGCCTCGGTGGGCCTAGCGGGTTGTCAGAGCAGTACTTC. The chain carries TRBV7-9 and TRBJ2-5; 8 bases align to TRBD2. This CDR3 contains 16 residues. Germline CDR1 is SEHNR and CDR2 is FQNEAQ (reference sequence). Unmatched junction bases numbered 19, after V lost 5 bases and J lost 11 bases.

This clonotype has only a few counts. V is TRBV28 and J is TRBJ2-7, with TRBD1 identical over 7 bases. The junction had 7 bases not matched to a gene; V was cut back by 8 bases and J by 3 bases. The germline CDR1 and CDR2 sequences are MDHEN and SYDVKM. The CDR3 runs to 13 residues. The CDR3 spells CASGTTGYYEQYF. The DNA of the CDR3 is TGTGCCAGCGGGACGACAGGGTACTACGAGCAGTACTTC.

V usage is TRBV28 and J usage is TRBJ2-3, with unresolved D. Germline loops: CDR1 MDHEN, CDR2 SYDVKM. CDR3 length: 14 residues. V was pared by 8 bases and J by 4 bases, with 16 bases between. The CDR3 DNA follows: TGTGCCAGCTGCCCCGACCTAGGACCAGATACGCAGTATTTT. This gives the protein CASCPDLGPDTQYF. Complete variable domain (other parts from reference TRBV28 and TRBJ2-3): DVKVTQSSRYLVKRTGEKVFLECVQDMDHENMFWYRQDPGLGLRLIYFSYDVKMKEKGDIPEGYSVSREKKERFSLILESASTNQTSMYLCASCPDLGPDTQYFGPGTRLTVL.

This clonotype was found a few times. The J gene is TRBJ2-3, the V gene TRBV4-1; 8 positions agree with TRBD1. This CDR3 is built from 16 residues. Germline V CDR1 and CDR2: MGHRA, YSYEKL. With 3 bases clipped from V and 5 bases from J, the junction kept 10 bases outside the gene matches. The CDR3 DNA is TGCGCCAGCAGCCACGGACAGGGCCCTTTGGGAGATACGCAGTATTTT. As protein: CASSHGQGPLGDTQYF.

A remark on this clonotype: This may stem from a read error, because a much larger clone lies one nucleotide away. V is TRBV29-1 and J is TRBJ2-1; 7 bases agree with TRBD2. In germline, CDR1 is SQVTM, CDR2 ANQGSEA. The CDR3 has 14 amino acids. Trimming cost V 3 bases and J 5 bases; bases outside gene matches: 7. The CDR3 DNA follows: TGCAGCGTTGACGCGGGAGAGACCCACAATGAGCAGTTCTTC. Amino acid sequence: CSVDAGETHNEQFF.

The chain carries TRBV29-1 and TRBJ2-7; 8 positions match TRBD2. There are 13 residues in the CDR3. With V trimmed by 7 bases and J by 5 bases, 10 bases remained unmatched. The germline gives CDR1 SQVTM, CDR2 ANQGSEA. Written as DNA, the CDR3 is TGCAGCGGCACGGGACTAGGAGGCAACGAGCAGTACTTC. Its translation: CSGTGLGGNEQYF.

The CDR3 loop reads CASSEARDSGANVLTF. The CDR3 region has the DNA TGTGCCAGCAGTGAAGCTAGGGACTCTGGGGCCAACGTCCTGACTTTC. The V gene is TRBV6-1, the J gene TRBJ2-6; no reliable D call. Germline V CDR1 and CDR2: MNHNS, SASEGT. The V end was cut by 0 bases, the J end by 0 bases, with 6 bases between. The CDR3 is 16 residues long.